The sequence of this T cell receptor (beta chain) was determined in a study of response to subunit inactivated influenza vaccine. The study, taken as a whole, reports: New T cells are recruited in small numbers by each seasonal influenza vaccination, according to the authors' suggestion.

From the RT-PCR reads, TCRdb called clonotypes with MiXCR, one entry per CDR3 protein. The data contain 500,000 or so distinct CDR3 sequences, approximately 15% of them singletons. With respect to this clonotype: Its cognate antigen is unknown.

Germline CDR1 and CDR2: SGHKS and YYEKEE (reference sequence). CDR3 length: 16 amino acids. Trimming took 1 base from V and 8 from J; bases not matched to a gene: 8. The material was CD4+ T cells sorted from PBMCs, obtained around 2 years after vaccination. V and J are TRBV5-5 and TRBJ2-4, with 11 bases aligning to TRBD1. The clonotype originates from a man aged 50 to 69 who received an inactivated influenza vaccine. CDR3 sequence: CASSLSGTGGLDIQYF. CDR3 DNA sequence: TGTGCCAGCAGCTTGTCCGGGACAGGGGGTTTGGACATTCAGTACTTC.